This record covers a single TCR beta chain. This sample was included in a study of T cell changes during pregnancy in multiple sclerosis. TCRdb keeps only in-frame clones here, not all; method: immunoSEQ multiplex PCR. This sample has 38,000 or so clones; approximately 92% occur once, and the top ten carry 10% to 15%. The V gene lost 2 bases and the J gene lost 4 bases, with 11 bases spanning the gap. The CDR3 is 14 residues long. CDR1 and CDR2 from the germline V gene are GTSNPN and SVGIG (reference sequence). The source was CD8+ T cells from peripheral blood mononuclear cells, collected in the first trimester of pregnancy. The receptor's source is a female donor with multiple sclerosis, enrolled in a pregnancy study. The chain couples TRBV30 to TRBJ2-2; possible D gene TRBD1, 5 bases. The CDR3 reads CAWSMAGPTGELFF. CDR3 in DNA: TGTGCCTGGAGTATGGCAGGGCCCACCGGGGAGCTGTTTTTT.